This T cell receptor (beta chain) came from a study of blood T cell repertoires in COVID-19 (dated by TCRdb to 2020 to 2021). About the study as a whole: The collaborator samples originated in the United States, Italy and Spain and spanned the acute and convalescent phases of COVID-19. The repertoires were released in a freely available public database meant as a resource for research on the immune response to SARS-CoV-2. The material from the prospective study consisted of cDNA or gDNA derived from T cells, B-cell-depleted T cells, or PBMCs. The samples were drawn from the first 160 participants of the ongoing ImmuneRACE study and from about 1,200 subjects provided by 6 global collaborators. Subjects who had been exposed to COVID-19, were actively infected with it, or had recovered from it provided the deeply sampled blood TCRbeta repertoires that made up the dataset. Where HLA class I and class II types were available, the types were taken from metadata supplied by the sample provider, not from assay-based typing. Sample metadata almost always included a de-identified subject ID, COVID-19 status, age in years and sex. Study-wide conclusions, independent of this receptor: How much clinical and demographic metadata was included differed by source and by participant, and the metadata was provided uncurated.

The immunoSEQ Assay, a bias-controlled multiplex PCR, was used to amplify TCRbeta CDR3 regions from genomic DNA. The study's processing was this. Nucleated cell counts per sample were estimated from amplification of reference gene primers within the assay. To quantify the absolute abundance of each unique TCRbeta CDR3 rearrangement, sequence reads were collapsed and filtered. For each sample, productive Simpson clonality was calculated as the square root of Simpson's diversity index over productive rearrangements. TCRdb re-hosts the immuneACCESS table, in-frame sequences only. Its copies lack some clones; in the studies checked, an unresolved V gene accounts for under half of them, and the cause for the rest is not known. That table supplies the V and J calls and clone size; D and trimming were determined from the DNA. This sample lists roughly 200,000 clones; 80% to 85% were detected once. The top ten clones comprise about 4.5% of the sample.

Whole blood was collected in K2EDTA tubes by collaborating institutions according to the institutions' own protocols. For TCRbeta analysis, collaborators shipped samples as frozen whole blood, isolated PBMCs, or DNA extracted from either of those sample types. On this clone: Its antigen specificity is not known. Within one base of it there is no much larger clone, and no base qualities were kept.

Trimming takes 4 bases off V and 0 bases off J; junction bases not matched to a gene: 6. Reading from cysteine to phenylalanine, the CDR3 counts 16 amino acids. The kept DNA is CDR3 alone, 48 bases in frame from the first base. CDR1 is given as SGHTA and CDR2 as FQGNSA, both from the germline V gene. The chain is encoded by TRBV7-2 joined to TRBJ1-1, with 9 junctional bases fitting TRBD1. Material for sequencing was peripheral blood. The clonotype comes from a middle-aged man with active or convalescent COVID-19. The DNA sequence is TGTGCCAGCAGCTATGGGACAGGGACCTTGAACACTGAAGCTTTCTTT. The encoded protein is CASSYGTGTLNTEAFF.